The source of this TCR beta chain is a study of T cell responses to AZD1222 COVID-19 vaccine. The V gene's germline CDR1 is SGDLS and CDR2 YYNGEE. This CDR3 spans 14 amino acids. On this clone: A junction end diverges from the germline sequence, so it may reflect a read error.

Method: immunoSEQ multiplex PCR; TCRdb's copy keeps in-frame clones and lacks some. The table records more than 140,000 clones, more than 70% of them present only once. V is TRBV9 and J is TRBJ2-1; the match to TRBD2 covers 12 bases. The input for sequencing was peripheral blood, taken on day 0 of AZD1222 vaccination. This clonotype was obtained from an adult in good health. Here the CDR3 DNA reads TGTGCCAGCAGCAGACTAGCGGGAGAACTGCCTCCGGTCTTC. This translates into CASSRLAGELPPVF.